This entry lists 25 T cell receptor beta chains sequenced from one sample in a study of cytomegalovirus exposure and HLA in healthy donors. 60 Vbeta and 13 Jbeta primers were used in PCR. The method was immunoSEQ multiplex PCR; TCRdb's version includes in-frame clones alone and lacks a portion of them. In the table there are about 110,000 clones, approximately 80% of which are singletons. What was sequenced was PBMCs. All receptors come from a human donor in good health.

The V call is TRBV7-2, the J call TRBJ1-1, with unresolved D. V was pared by 5 bases and J by 7 bases, with 11 bases between. Per the germline V gene, CDR1 is SGHTA and CDR2 is FQGNSA. CDR3 length: 12 residues. The CDR3 sequence is CASSPVVYEAFF. CDR3 bases: TGTGCCAGCAGCCCAGTGGTGTATGAAGCTTTCTTT.

This clone was counted once. V is TRBV18 and J is TRBJ2-1; 11 bases align to TRBD2. J gave up 4 bases and V 4 bases, and 9 bases lay outside the gene matches. This CDR3 spans 17 amino acids. Germline V CDR1 and CDR2: KGHSH, LQKENI. The CDR3 nucleotides read TGTGCCAGCTCACTGAACACCGGGACTAGCGGATACAATGAGCAGTTCTTC. This translates into CASSLNTGTSGYNEQFF.

This chain connects TRBV27 to TRBJ2-3, with D perhaps TRBD2 (6 bases). V was shortened by 2 bases and J by 2 bases, with 11 bases between the two germline ends. The CDR3 contains 15 residues. The V gene's germline CDR1 is MNHEY and CDR2 SMNVEV (reference sequence). The CDR3 sequence is CASSLMGLTTDTQYF. The CDR3 region has the DNA TGTGCCAGCAGTTTAATGGGACTGACCACAGATACGCAGTATTTT.

This sequence joins TRBV7-9 and TRBJ2-1, with 11 positions matching TRBD2. With V trimmed by 4 bases and J by 0 bases, 11 bases remained unmatched. Germline loops: CDR1 SEHNR, CDR2 FQNEAQ (reference sequence). This CDR3 is 19 amino acids long. The CDR3 loop is CASSSPRSGRVLSYNEQFF. In nucleotides, the CDR3 is TGTGCCAGCAGCTCCCCCCGTAGCGGGAGGGTCCTCTCCTACAATGAGCAGTTCTTC.

CDR3 sequence: CASSWDRGANTEAFF. Here the CDR3 DNA reads TGTGCCAGCAGCTGGGACAGGGGCGCGAACACTGAAGCTTTCTTT. The V and J genes are TRBV5-6 and TRBJ1-1, with TRBD1 matching over 10 bases. CDR1 and CDR2 from the germline V gene are SGHDT and YYEEEE. CDR3 size: 15 residues. Trimming cost V 3 bases and J 1 base; bases outside gene matches: 3. Using reference TRBV5-6 and TRBJ1-1 for the parts outside the CDR3, the full variable domain is DAGVTQSPTHLIKTRGQQVTLRCSPKSGHDTVSWYQQALGQGPQFIFQYYEEEERQRGNFPDRFSGHQFPNYSSELNVNALLLGDSALYLCASSWDRGANTEAFFGQGTRLTVV.

The V call is TRBV5-1, the J call TRBJ2-1; TRBD2 matches at 13 bases. V lost 4 bases and J lost 6; bases outside the gene matches: 7. Germline values: CDR1 SGHRS, CDR2 YFSETQ. The CDR3 has 16 residues. CDR3 in DNA: TGCGCCAGCAGCCTGGGGCGACTAGCGGGAGGCAATGAGCAGTTCTTC. The encoded protein is CASSLGRLAGGNEQFF.

The chain links TRBV5-6 to TRBJ2-1; D is unclear. The CDR3 length is 11 residues. The germline CDR1 and CDR2 sequences are SGHDT and YYEEEE. V dropped 4 bases and J dropped 4 bases, with 3 bases sitting between them. CDR3 DNA sequence: TGTGCCAGCAGCCAGTACAATGAGCAGTTCTTC. Its protein is CASSQYNEQFF.

The chain combines TRBV27 with TRBJ1-1; the match to TRBD1 covers 8 bases. CDR1 is MNHEY, CDR2 SMNVEV, per germline (reference sequence). This CDR3 has 15 residues. The J segment lost 0 bases and the V segment lost 5 bases, leaving 5 bases of the junction unmatched. The CDR3 spells CASSPRTGMNTEAFF. Here the CDR3 DNA reads TGTGCCAGCAGTCCTAGGACAGGGATGAACACTGAAGCTTTCTTT.

This clone was found a few times. The V call is TRBV29-1, the J call TRBJ2-7; TRBD1 matches at 8 bases. Trimming removed 6 bases from V and 7 bases from J; junction bases left unmatched: 23. Germline V lookup: CDR1 SQVTM, CDR2 ANQGSEA. The CDR3 runs to 17 residues. The CDR3 reads CSVAGPHKTGAIREQYF. The CDR3 bases are TGCAGCGTCGCTGGGCCTCATAAGACAGGGGCGATCCGGGAGCAGTACTTC.

V and J are TRBV25-1 and TRBJ1-4; 10 bases are a match to TRBD1. The CDR3 consists of 14 residues. Trimming at V came to 4 bases and at J to 7 bases, leaving 3 bases not matched to a gene. In germline, CDR1 is MGHDK, CDR2 SYGVNS. The CDR3 DNA sequence: TGTGCCAGCAGTGGGACAGGGGGTCGTGAAAAACTGTTTTTT. Protein sequence: CASSGTGGREKLFF. The full variable domain, completed using reference TRBV25-1 and TRBJ1-4, is EADIYQTPRYLVIGTGKKITLECSQTMGHDKMYWYQQDPGMELHLIHYSYGVNSTEKGDLSSESTVSRIRTEHFPLTLESARPSHTSQYLCASSGTGGREKLFFGSGTQLSVL.

V and J are TRBV30 and TRBJ1-2, with a tentative D call TRBD1 (6 bases). The CDR3 loop spans 13 amino acids. V was clipped by 2 bases and J by 8 bases, with 15 bases between them. Looked up from germline, CDR1 is GTSNPN and CDR2 is SVGIG (reference sequence). DNA of the CDR3: TGTGCCTGGAGTCGCGACAGGCCGGCAGGCTACACCTTC. This sequence encodes CAWSRDRPAGYTF.

In its sample, this clone was seen a few times. The chain recombines TRBV28 with TRBJ1-4; maybe TRBD1 (5 bases). This CDR3 region has 17 residues. Trimming stripped 7 bases from V and 0 bases from J, with 18 bases between. CDR1 and CDR2 from the germline V gene are MDHEN and SYDVKM. The CDR3, as DNA: TGTGCCAGCAACACGCTGCGTCGGGGGGCAACTAATGAAAAACTGTTTTTT. Protein: CASNTLRRGATNEKLFF. Filled out from reference TRBV28 and TRBJ1-4, the complete variable domain reads DVKVTQSSRYLVKRTGEKVFLECVQDMDHENMFWYRQDPGLGLRLIYFSYDVKMKEKGDIPEGYSVSREKKERFSLILESASTNQTSMYLCASNTLRRGATNEKLFFGSGTQLSVL.

The gene calls are TRBV6-1 and TRBJ1-1; 9 bases fit TRBD1. CDR1 is MNHNS and CDR2 is SASEGT in the germline V gene. The CDR3 contains 17 residues. Unmatched junction bases numbered 11, after V lost 2 bases and J lost 4 bases. The DNA for the CDR3 is TGTGCCAGCAGTGAACTCCCAGCAAGGGACAGGGTCACTGAAGCTTTCTTT. Translation gives CASSELPARDRVTEAFF.

The V call is TRBV6-1, the J call TRBJ2-2; D perhaps matches TRBD2 (5 bases). This CDR3 has 14 amino acids. Trimming removed 2 bases from V and 4 bases from J, with 8 bases in between. Germline V gene sequence: CDR1 MNHNS, CDR2 SASEGT. This CDR3 reads CASSESGFTGELFF. DNA of the CDR3: TGTGCCAGCAGTGAATCGGGGTTCACCGGGGAGCTGTTTTTT.

This chain uses TRBV10-3 with TRBJ1-1, with a possible D match to TRBD1 (5 bases). Germline loops: CDR1 ENHRY, CDR2 SYGVKD. CDR3 length: 14 amino acids. The V end was cut by 10 bases, the J end by 1 base, with 16 bases between. In DNA form, the CDR3 reads TGTGCCACTTACCCAAGGGGTACGAACACTGAAGCTTTCTTT. It is translated as CATYPRGTNTEAFF.

The rearrangement links TRBV11-3 to TRBJ2-7; D is unresolved. V was shortened by 5 bases and J by 3 bases, with 5 bases between the two germline ends. The germline gives CDR1 SGHNT, CDR2 YENEEA. The CDR3 runs 11 residues. The CDR3 nucleotides read TGTGCCAGCAGCCCAAACTACGAGCAGTACTTC. Translated: CASSPNYEQYF. Looking up the rest from reference TRBV11-3 and TRBJ2-7 gives the full variable domain: EAGVVQSPRYKIIEKKQPVAFWCNPISGHNTLYWYLQNLGQGPELLIRYENEEAVDDSQLPKDRFSAERLKGVDSTLKIQPAELGDSAVYLCASSPNYEQYFGPGTRLTVT.

The chain joins TRBV9 to TRBJ2-1, with D perhaps matching TRBD2 (6 bases). CDR3 length equals 16 residues. V was trimmed by 0 bases and J by 0 bases, leaving 10 bases between them. Germline loops: CDR1 SGDLS, CDR2 YYNGEE. The CDR3 bases are TGTGCCAGCAGCGTAGAAGGCGGGAACTCCTACAATGAGCAGTTCTTC. As protein: CASSVEGGNSYNEQFF.

This chain links TRBV10-2 with TRBJ2-1, with TRBD2 matching over 11 bases. The junction had 3 bases not matched to a gene; V was cut back by 0 bases and J by 5 bases. CDR3 size: 16 residues. Per the germline V gene, CDR1 is WSHSY and CDR2 is SAAADI. The CDR3 DNA reads as TGCGCCAGCAGTGAGTCCAGACTAGCGGGGAACAATGAGCAGTTCTTC. The encoded protein is CASSESRLAGNNEQFF.

The J gene is TRBJ2-5, the V gene TRBV19, with D possibly being TRBD2 (6 bases). The CDR3 has 16 amino acids. With 4 bases removed from V and 4 bases from J, the gap between germline ends came to 19 bases. Germline CDR1 reads LNHDA; CDR2 reads SQIVND (reference sequence). CDR3 region: CASSTSPGDPRETQYF. CDR3 nucleotides: TGTGCCAGTAGTACCTCGCCGGGAGATCCTCGAGAGACCCAGTACTTC.

This chain connects TRBV19 to TRBJ1-1; 9 bases fit TRBD1. This CDR3 spans 15 amino acids. Germline-derived CDR1 and CDR2 are LNHDA and SQIVND (reference sequence). With 1 base clipped from V and 0 bases from J, the junction kept 0 bases outside the gene matches. The CDR3 nucleotides are TGTGCCAGTAGTATAGGGACAGGGGTGAACACTGAAGCTTTCTTT. Its protein product is CASSIGTGVNTEAFF.

The genes are TRBV6-5 and TRBJ1-2; D gene unclear. The CDR3 is made up of 14 amino acids. Germline CDR1 MNHEY, CDR2 SVGAGI. V was clipped by 2 bases and J by 6 bases, with 13 bases between them. Here the CDR3 DNA reads TGTGCCAGCAGTTACACGGGAGGAGAAGATGGCTACACCTTC. This sequence encodes CASSYTGGEDGYTF.

The chain carries TRBV6-1 and TRBJ2-3, with D perhaps matching TRBD1 (5 bases). This CDR3 region has 12 residues. Germline loops: CDR1 MNHNS, CDR2 SASEGT. Between the trimmed V and J ends, which lost 6 bases and 6 bases, there was a span of 10 bases. The CDR3 DNA is TGTGCCAGCAGCCATAACAGGGATACGCAGTATTTT. Its translation: CASSHNRDTQYF.

This clone showed up just a few times. This rearrangement joins TRBV15 to TRBJ1-3; D not certain. V was clipped by 8 bases and J by 0 bases, with 20 bases between them. The CDR3 consists of 17 residues. Germline values: CDR1 LNHNV, CDR2 YYDKDF (reference sequence). The CDR3 protein is CATYPGGTHLSGNTIYF. The CDR3 DNA reads TGTGCCACCTATCCCGGCGGAACCCATCTCTCTGGAAACACCATATATTTT. Combining the CDR3 with reference TRBV15 and TRBJ1-3 gives the whole variable domain DAMVIQNPRYQVTQFGKPVTLSCSQTLNHNVMYWYQQKSSQAPKLLFHYYDKDFNNEADTPDNFQSRRPNTSFCFLDIRSPGLGDTAMYLCATYPGGTHLSGNTIYFGEGSWLTVV.

The chain joins TRBV30 to TRBJ2-2; TRBD2 might be the D (6 bases). The CDR3 consists of 17 residues. Trimming took 3 bases from V and 7 from J, leaving 24 bases between them. Germline CDR1 GTSNPN, CDR2 SVGIG (reference sequence). The CDR3 loop is CAWSPVNMAGMVGELFF. Written as DNA, the CDR3 is TGTGCCTGGAGCCCTGTGAACATGGCGGGAATGGTCGGGGAGCTGTTTTTT.

V and J are TRBV5-1 and TRBJ1-3; D is ambiguous. The CDR3 loop spans 16 amino acids. Germline lookup yields CDR1 SGHRS and CDR2 YFSETQ. V gave up 4 bases and J gave up 0 bases, with 14 bases separating them. CDR3 protein: CASSREALSSGNTIYF. In nucleotides, the CDR3 is TGCGCCAGCAGCCGGGAGGCATTAAGCTCTGGAAACACCATATATTTT.